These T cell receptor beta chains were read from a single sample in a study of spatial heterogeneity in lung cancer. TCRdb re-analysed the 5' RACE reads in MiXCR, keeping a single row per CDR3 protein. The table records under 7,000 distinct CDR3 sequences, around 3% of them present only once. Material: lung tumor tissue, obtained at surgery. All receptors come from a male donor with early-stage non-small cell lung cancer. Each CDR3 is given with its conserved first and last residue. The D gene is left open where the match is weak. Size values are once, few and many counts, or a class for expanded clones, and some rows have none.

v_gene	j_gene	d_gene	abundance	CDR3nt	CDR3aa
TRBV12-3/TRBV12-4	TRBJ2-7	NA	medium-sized	TGTGCCAGCAGTTTCGGAGGGAGAGGGCTCTACGAGCAGTACTTC	CASSFGGRGLYEQYF
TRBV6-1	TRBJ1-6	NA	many	TGTGCCAGCAGTGAAAGAAATAATTCACCCCTCCACTTT	CASSERNNSPLHF
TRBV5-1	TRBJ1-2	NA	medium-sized	TGCGCCAGCAAGGAAGGGTCGGACTATGGCTACACCTTC	CASKEGSDYGYTF
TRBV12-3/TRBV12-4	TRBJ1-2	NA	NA	TGTGCCAGCAGTTTATCGGAAGATCGGGGGGGCTACACCTTC	CASSLSEDRGGYTF
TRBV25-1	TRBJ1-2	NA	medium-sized	TGTGCCAGCAGCTTGAATAGGGCCGACGCCTGGGGCTACACCTTC	CASSLNRADAWGYTF
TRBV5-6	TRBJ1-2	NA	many	TGTGCCAGCAGCTTGATTTCCAGGGACTATGGCTACACCTTC	CASSLISRDYGYTF
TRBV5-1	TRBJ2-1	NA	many	TGCGCCAGCAGCTTGGTTGTGACCAACAATGAGCAGTTCTTC	CASSLVVTNNEQFF
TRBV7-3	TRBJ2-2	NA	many	TGTGCCAGCAGCGGAGGGAGCACCGGGGAGCTGTTTTTT	CASSGGSTGELFF
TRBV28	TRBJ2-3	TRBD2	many	TGTGCCAGCAGTTTAATCTTAGCGGGAGATCAAGATACGCAGTATTTT	CASSLILAGDQDTQYF
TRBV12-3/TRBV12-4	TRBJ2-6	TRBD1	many	TGTGCCAGCAGTTCCTGGGGACAGGGATACCCTGGGGCCAACGTCCTGACTTTC	CASSSWGQGYPGANVLTF
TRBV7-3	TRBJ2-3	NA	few	TGTGCCAGCAGCTTGCGTCCGGTGGGGACAGATACGCAGTATTTT	CASSLRPVGTDTQYF
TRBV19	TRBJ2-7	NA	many	TGTGCCAGTAGTGCGCCAAATTACGAGCAGTACTTC	CASSAPNYEQYF
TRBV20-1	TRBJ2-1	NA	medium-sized	TGCAGTGCTAGTCCAGCAGGCTCTAGCTCCTACAATGAGCAGTTCTTC	CSASPAGSSSYNEQFF
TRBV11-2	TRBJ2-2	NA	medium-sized	TGTGCCAGCACCGTCGGGGGTACCGGGGAGCTGTTTTTT	CASTVGGTGELFF
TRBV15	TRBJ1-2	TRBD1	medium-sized	TGTGCCACCAGCCTGGACAGGAGGCCGATTCGTACCTTC	CATSLDRRPIRTF